Below are 27 T cell receptor beta chains sequenced from a single sample in a study of Tregs in tolerant kidney transplant recipients. Mixed chimerism was transient after nonmyeloablative marrow transplants from related graft donors. Produced via immunoSEQ multiplex PCR; TCRdb's table is partial and in-frame only. The sample lists tens of thousands of clones; around 87% were seen once. Sequencing was performed on CD4+ T cells from blood (PBMCs), taken 6 months after the transplant. The receptor source for this set is a human patient who received a combined kidney and bone marrow transplant. Some T cells may have come from the graft donor.

V and J are TRBV6-1 and TRBJ2-5, with 8 bases identical to TRBD1. The germline V gene encodes CDR1 MNHNS and CDR2 SASEGT. CDR3 length: 14 residues. V shed 4 bases and J 2 bases; nucleotides not matched to a gene: 3. The DNA of the CDR3 is TGTGCCAGCAGTGGTAGACAGGGGCAAGAGACCCAGTACTTC. It translates to CASSGRQGQETQYF.

The chain employs TRBV29-1 and TRBJ1-1, with 9 bases fitting TRBD1. Trimming took 6 bases from V and 1 from J; bases not matched to a gene: 6. The CDR3 has 14 amino acids. Germline values: CDR1 SQVTM, CDR2 ANQGSEA. CDR3 DNA sequence: TGCAGCGTCCTCGGGACAGGGAAGAACACTGAAGCTTTCTTT. This translates into CSVLGTGKNTEAFF.

The chain recombines TRBV5-5 with TRBJ2-5; 9 bases fit TRBD2. This CDR3 is 16 amino acids long. CDR1 and CDR2 from the germline V gene are SGHKS and YYEKEE (reference sequence). With V trimmed by 4 bases and J by 4 bases, 11 bases remained unmatched. CDR3 residues: CASSKASAGGLETQYF. CDR3 sequence (DNA): TGTGCCAGCAGCAAGGCGTCAGCGGGGGGCCTAGAGACCCAGTACTTC.

V and J are TRBV29-1 and TRBJ2-2; 11 bases are shared with TRBD1. Germline V gives CDR1 SQVTM, CDR2 ANQGSEA. V lost 7 bases to trimming and J lost 4 bases; unmatched junction nucleotides: 5. The CDR3 has 14 amino acids. CDR3: CSAGTGGFTGELFF. The DNA of the CDR3 is TGCAGCGCCGGGACAGGGGGATTCACCGGGGAGCTGTTTTTT.

The chain combines TRBV19 with TRBJ1-5, with 7 bases fitting TRBD1. Per germline, CDR1 LNHDA and CDR2 SQIVND (reference sequence). The CDR3 has 16 residues. With 7 bases clipped from V and 0 bases from J, the junction kept 9 bases outside the gene matches. The CDR3 nucleotides read TGTGCCAGTATTTGGGACAGCCGAAGTAGCAATCAGCCCCAGCATTTT. It specifies CASIWDSRSSNQPQHF.

The J gene is TRBJ2-7, the V gene TRBV11-3; perhaps TRBD2 as D (5 bases). Trimming took off 2 bases at V and 9 bases at J, with 11 bases between the two ends. This CDR3 spans 12 amino acids. Germline V gene data show CDR1 as SGHNT and CDR2 as YENEEA. The DNA of the CDR3 is TGTGCCAGCAGCTTATATAGGGAGAGGCAGTACTTC. It specifies CASSLYRERQYF. The full variable domain, in which reference TRBV11-3 and TRBJ2-7 provide the parts outside the CDR3, is EAGVVQSPRYKIIEKKQPVAFWCNPISGHNTLYWYLQNLGQGPELLIRYENEEAVDDSQLPKDRFSAERLKGVDSTLKIQPAELGDSAVYLCASSLYRERQYFGPGTRLTVT.

This clone has only one observation. CDR3 residues: CSVMDREAFF. CDR3 DNA: TGCAGTGTTATGGACAGGGAAGCTTTCTTT. The chain combines TRBV20-1 with TRBJ1-1; the match to TRBD1 covers 7 bases. CDR3 length: 10 residues. CDR1 and CDR2 (germline): DFQATT, SNEGSKA (reference sequence). With 7 bases clipped from V and 8 bases from J, the junction kept 4 bases outside the gene matches.

The chain joins TRBV30 to TRBJ2-5, with D possibly being TRBD2 (7 bases). The CDR3 is 13 amino acids. Trimming took off 7 bases at V and 5 bases at J, with 17 bases between the two ends. Germline V gives CDR1 GTSNPN, CDR2 SVGIG (reference sequence). CDR3 residues: CASYWGGRETQYF. The CDR3 coding sequence is TGTGCCTCGTATTGGGGGGGCCGGGAGACCCAGTACTTC.

The V gene is TRBV7-6, the J gene TRBJ2-2; 8 bases map to TRBD1. Germline CDR1 and CDR2: SGHVS and FNYEAQ. Trimming took 5 bases from V and 0 from J; bases not matched to a gene: 2. This CDR3 spans 15 amino acids. The DNA of the CDR3 is TGTGCCAGCAGCAAGGGACAGGCGAACACCGGGGAGCTGTTTTTT. This gives the protein CASSKGQANTGELFF.

This sequence joins TRBV28 and TRBJ2-7; 7 bases agree with TRBD1. V lost 1 base and J lost 4; bases outside the gene matches: 7. The CDR3 length is 15 residues. From germline, CDR1 is MDHEN and CDR2 SYDVKM. The CDR3 here is CASSLFAKGAYEQYF. The CDR3 DNA is TGTGCCAGCAGTTTATTTGCCAAGGGGGCTTACGAGCAGTACTTC.

The rearrangement uses TRBV5-1 and TRBJ2-1, with 9 bases aligning to TRBD2. Germline CDR1 and CDR2: SGHRS and YFSETQ. The CDR3 extends over 16 amino acids. V shed 0 bases, J shed 3 bases, and the junction held 4 bases outside the gene matches. The CDR3: CASSLGSSGDYNEQFF. CDR3 nucleotides: TGCGCCAGCAGCTTGGGCTCTAGCGGGGACTACAATGAGCAGTTCTTC. Drawing the rest from reference TRBV5-1 and TRBJ2-1, the complete variable domain is KAGVTQTPRYLIKTRGQQVTLSCSPISGHRSVSWYQQTPGQGLQFLFEYFSETQRNKGNFPGRFSGRQFSNSRSEMNVSTLELGDSALYLCASSLGSSGDYNEQFFGPGTRLTVL.

V gene TRBV10-2 combines with J gene TRBJ2-7; 7 bases are shared with TRBD2. Germline CDR1 and CDR2: WSHSY and SAAADI. CDR3 length: 14 amino acids. Germline trimming cut 6 bases from V and 2 bases from J; bases unmatched to any gene: 7. The CDR3 DNA reads as TGCGCCAGCAGGGGAGGGGTACTTACCTACGAGCAGTACTTC. As protein: CASRGGVLTYEQYF.

This sequence joins TRBV7-9 and TRBJ1-2; no clear D gene. This CDR3 is 15 amino acids long. Trimming took off 5 bases at V and 3 bases at J, with 16 bases between the two ends. The V gene's germline CDR1 is SEHNR and CDR2 FQNEAQ (reference sequence). The CDR3 region has the DNA TGTGCCAGCAGCCTCGGGGTGGGCCTTGACTATGGCTACACCTTC. This encodes CASSLGVGLDYGYTF.

This clone came up once. The rearrangement uses TRBV11-3 and TRBJ2-3, with D tentatively TRBD1 (6 bases). Between the trimmed V and J ends, which lost 8 bases and 2 bases, there was a span of 11 bases. The germline CDR1 and CDR2 sequences are SGHNT and YENEEA. There are 13 residues in the CDR3. The CDR3 sequence: CASQGLSTDTQYF. The CDR3 DNA follows: TGTGCCAGCCAGGGGCTATCCACAGATACGCAGTATTTT.

This chain links TRBV11-2 with TRBJ2-2, with 10 bases matching TRBD1. Germline lookup yields CDR1 SGHAT and CDR2 FQNNGV. This CDR3 is built from 19 residues. V lost 4 bases and J lost 3; bases outside the gene matches: 14. The CDR3 region is CASSSRRQGAREYTGELFF. DNA of the CDR3: TGTGCCAGCAGCTCGCGACGACAGGGGGCGCGGGAGTACACCGGGGAGCTGTTTTTT.

The chain has TRBV5-1 and TRBJ2-1; 12 bases are a match to TRBD2. Trimming cost V 3 bases and J 0 bases; bases outside gene matches: 7. The germline V gene has CDR1 SGHRS and CDR2 YFSETQ. This CDR3 region has 18 residues. The CDR3 loop is CASSSSWTSGNSYNEQFF. The DNA for the CDR3 is TGCGCCAGCAGCTCCTCGTGGACTAGCGGGAACTCCTACAATGAGCAGTTCTTC.

The rearrangement uses TRBV2 and TRBJ2-1, with TRBD2 identical over 13 bases. The germline V gene encodes CDR1 SNHLY and CDR2 FYNNEI. There are 15 residues in the CDR3. J was trimmed by 6 bases and V by 6 bases; bases with no gene match: 5. Written as DNA, the CDR3 is TGTGCCAGCAGACGGGGGACTAGCGGGGCCAATGAGCAGTTCTTC. Amino acids: CASRRGTSGANEQFF.

This chain links TRBV28 with TRBJ2-3, with D possibly TRBD1 on 5 matching bases. Germline CDR1 MDHEN, CDR2 SYDVKM. V lost 5 bases and J 1 base, leaving 10 bases between the germline ends. The CDR3 sequence is 14 residues long. The CDR3 is CASSLGAGTDTQYF. The CDR3, as DNA: TGTGCCAGCAGTCTAGGGGCGGGCACAGATACGCAGTATTTT.

The V gene is TRBV5-4, the J gene TRBJ2-7; D might be TRBD1 (5 bases). The CDR3 contains 15 residues. Trimming took 0 bases from V and 0 from J, leaving 10 bases between them. Germline assignment: CDR1 SGHNT and CDR2 YYREEE (reference sequence). The CDR3: CASSLGTTPSYEQYF. Written as DNA, the CDR3 is TGTGCCAGCAGCTTGGGGACAACACCCTCCTACGAGCAGTACTTC.

CDR3 amino acids: CASSSLPPTSGVSQYF. In nucleotides, the CDR3 is TGTGCCAGCAGCTCCCTACCTCCTACTAGCGGGGTCTCGCAGTATTTT. J is TRBJ2-3 and V is TRBV7-2; TRBD2 agrees at 10 bases. The CDR3 contains 16 residues. Germline CDR1 reads SGHTA; CDR2 reads FQGNSA. After removal of 4 bases from V and 10 bases from J, the junction contained 14 bases not matched to a gene. Full variable domain (outside the CDR3, taken from reference TRBV7-2 and TRBJ2-3): GAGVSQSPSNKVTEKGKDVELRCDPISGHTALYWYRQSLGQGLEFLIYFQGNSAPDKSGLPSDRFSAERTGGSVSTLTIQRTQQEDSAVYLCASSSLPPTSGVSQYFGPGTRLTVL.

The chain has TRBV28 and TRBJ1-4, with TRBD1 matching 7 bases. V dropped 2 bases and J dropped 6; count of bases not matched to a gene: 9. CDR3 length: 16 amino acids. CDR1 is MDHEN and CDR2 is SYDVKM in the germline V gene. CDR3 in DNA: TGTGCCAGCAGTTTAAGGAAGACAGGGCGCTATGAAAAACTGTTTTTT. It codes for CASSLRKTGRYEKLFF.

This clone showed up just a few times. CDR3: CASSETSPGRGNYGYTF. Here the CDR3 DNA reads TGTGCCAGCAGTGAAACGAGTCCAGGGCGGGGAAACTATGGCTACACCTTC. The chain links TRBV6-1 to TRBJ1-2; a possible D gene is TRBD1 (5 bases). The CDR3 is 17 amino acids. The ends were cut back, 2 bases at V and 2 bases at J, with 18 bases in the middle. Looked up from germline, CDR1 is MNHNS and CDR2 is SASEGT.

The sample holds a few counts of this clone. This chain connects TRBV7-3 to TRBJ2-2, with TRBD2 matching over 10 bases. The CDR3 is 15 residues long. The V segment lost 2 bases and the J segment 5 bases; nucleotides outside the gene matches: 2. Per germline, CDR1 SGHTA and CDR2 FQGTGA. The CDR3 DNA is TGTGCCAGCAGCTTACTAGCGGGGGAGACCGGGGAGCTGTTTTTT. Residues: CASSLLAGETGELFF. Drawing the rest from reference TRBV7-3 and TRBJ2-2, the complete variable domain is GAGVSQTPSNKVTEKGKYVELRCDPISGHTALYWYRQSLGQGPEFLIYFQGTGAADDSGLPNDRFFAVRPEGSVSTLKIQRTERGDSAVYLCASSLLAGETGELFFGEGSRLTVL.

The chain couples TRBV23-1 to TRBJ1-2; 9 positions match TRBD1. Being an ORF, TRBV23-1 has a function that is uncertain. The CDR3 has 16 amino acids. Trimming removed 3 bases from V and 5 bases from J; junction bases left unmatched: 10. The CDR3 nucleotides are TGCGCCAGCAGTCACATAACGGGACAGGGAAAATATGGCTACACCTTC. As protein: CASSHITGQGKYGYTF.

The gene calls are TRBV6-6 and TRBJ1-3, with D perhaps matching TRBD1 (5 bases). The CDR3 consists of 16 residues. V gave up 8 bases and J gave up 0 bases, with 17 bases separating them. The germline V gene encodes CDR1 MNHNY and CDR2 SVGAGI (reference sequence). For the CDR3, the DNA is TGTGCCAGCGTCAGCGGAGGGGCCCTCTCTGGAAACACCATATATTTT. As protein: CASVSGGALSGNTIYF.

This chain links TRBV20-1 with TRBJ1-2, with D possibly being TRBD1 (6 bases). The CDR3 is 11 residues long. Trimming took off 4 bases at V and 8 bases at J, with 11 bases between the two ends. Germline CDR1 and CDR2: DFQATT and SNEGSKA (reference sequence). The CDR3 loop reads CSAKYRVGYTF. CDR3 nucleotides: TGCAGTGCTAAGTACAGGGTCGGCTACACCTTC.

This chain links TRBV25-1 with TRBJ2-1, with D possibly TRBD1 on 6 matching bases. Trimming took off 1 base at V and 4 bases at J, with 14 bases between the two ends. Germline values: CDR1 MGHDK, CDR2 SYGVNS. The CDR3 runs 16 residues. As DNA, the CDR3 is TGTGCCAGCAGTGAATTGGGGGCAGGGGATTACAATGAGCAGTTCTTC. Translating gives CASSELGAGDYNEQFF.